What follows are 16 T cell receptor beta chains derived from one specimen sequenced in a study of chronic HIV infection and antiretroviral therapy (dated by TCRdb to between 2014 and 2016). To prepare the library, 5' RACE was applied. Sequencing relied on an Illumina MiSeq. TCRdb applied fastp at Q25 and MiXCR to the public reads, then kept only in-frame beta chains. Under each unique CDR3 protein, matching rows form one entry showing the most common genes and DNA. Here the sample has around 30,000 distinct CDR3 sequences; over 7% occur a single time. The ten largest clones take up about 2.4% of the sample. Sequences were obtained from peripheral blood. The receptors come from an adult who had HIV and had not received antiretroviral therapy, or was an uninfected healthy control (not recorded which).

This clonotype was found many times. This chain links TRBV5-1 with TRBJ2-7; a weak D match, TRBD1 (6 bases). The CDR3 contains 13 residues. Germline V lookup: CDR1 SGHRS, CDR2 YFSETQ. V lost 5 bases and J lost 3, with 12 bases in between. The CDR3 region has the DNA TGCGCCAGCAGAGGCGGACAGAGCTACGAGCAGTACTTC. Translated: CASRGGQSYEQYF.

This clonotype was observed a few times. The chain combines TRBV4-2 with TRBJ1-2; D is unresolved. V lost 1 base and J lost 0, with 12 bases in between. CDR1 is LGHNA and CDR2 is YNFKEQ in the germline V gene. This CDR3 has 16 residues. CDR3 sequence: CASSQGGTRSNYGYTF. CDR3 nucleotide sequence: TGTGCCAGCAGCCAAGGAGGTACGCGCTCTAACTATGGCTACACCTTC.

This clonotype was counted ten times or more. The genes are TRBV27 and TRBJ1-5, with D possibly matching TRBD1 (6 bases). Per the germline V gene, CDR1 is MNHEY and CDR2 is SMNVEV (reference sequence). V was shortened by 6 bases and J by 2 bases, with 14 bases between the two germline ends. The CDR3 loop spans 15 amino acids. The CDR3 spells CASRGYRDGNQPQHF. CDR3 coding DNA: TGTGCCAGCAGGGGCTACAGGGATGGCAATCAGCCCCAGCATTTT.

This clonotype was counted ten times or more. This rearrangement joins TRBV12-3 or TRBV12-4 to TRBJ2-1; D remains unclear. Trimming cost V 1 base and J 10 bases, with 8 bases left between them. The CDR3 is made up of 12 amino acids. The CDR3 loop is CASSLDLREQFF. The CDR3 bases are TGTGCCAGCAGTTTAGATCTGCGCGAGCAGTTCTTC.

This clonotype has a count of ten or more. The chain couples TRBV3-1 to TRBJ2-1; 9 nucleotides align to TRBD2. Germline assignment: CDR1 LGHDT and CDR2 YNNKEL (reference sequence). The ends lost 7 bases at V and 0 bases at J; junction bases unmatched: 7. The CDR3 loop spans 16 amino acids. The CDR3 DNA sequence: TGTGCCAGCAAACCGACTAGCGGAAGCTCCTACAATGAGCAGTTCTTC. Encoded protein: CASKPTSGSSYNEQFF.

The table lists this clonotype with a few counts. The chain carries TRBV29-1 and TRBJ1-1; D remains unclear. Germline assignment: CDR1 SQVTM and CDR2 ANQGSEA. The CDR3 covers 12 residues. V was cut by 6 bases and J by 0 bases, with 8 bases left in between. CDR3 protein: CSVRHMNTEAFF. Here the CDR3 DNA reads TGCAGCGTCCGACACATGAACACTGAAGCTTTCTTT. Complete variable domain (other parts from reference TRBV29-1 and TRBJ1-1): SAVISQKPSRDICQRGTSLTIQCQVDSQVTMMFWYRQQPGQSLTLIATANQGSEATYESGFVIDKFPISRPNLTFSTLTVSNMSPEDSSIYLCSVRHMNTEAFFGQGTRLTVV.

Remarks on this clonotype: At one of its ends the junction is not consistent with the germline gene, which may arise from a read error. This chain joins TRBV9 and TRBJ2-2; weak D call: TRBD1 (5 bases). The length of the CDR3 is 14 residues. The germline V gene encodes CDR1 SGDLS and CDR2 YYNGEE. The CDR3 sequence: CASNVGANTGELFF. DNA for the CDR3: TGTGCCAGCAACGTAGGGGCGAACACCGGGGAGCTGTTTTTT.

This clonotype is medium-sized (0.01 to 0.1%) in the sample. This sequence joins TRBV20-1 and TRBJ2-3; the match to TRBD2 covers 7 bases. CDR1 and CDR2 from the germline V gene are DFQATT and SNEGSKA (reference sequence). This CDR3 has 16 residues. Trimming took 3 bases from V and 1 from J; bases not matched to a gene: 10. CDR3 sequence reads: CSASPTSMGGTDTQYF. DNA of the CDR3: TGCAGTGCTAGCCCGACTAGCATGGGGGGCACAGATACGCAGTATTTT.

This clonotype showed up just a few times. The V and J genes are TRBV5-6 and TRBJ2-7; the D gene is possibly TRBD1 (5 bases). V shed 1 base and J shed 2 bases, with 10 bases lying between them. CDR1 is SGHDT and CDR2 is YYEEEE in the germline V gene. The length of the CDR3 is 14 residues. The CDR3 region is CASSLLTATYEQYF. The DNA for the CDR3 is TGTGCCAGCAGCTTGCTGACAGCGACCTACGAGCAGTACTTC.

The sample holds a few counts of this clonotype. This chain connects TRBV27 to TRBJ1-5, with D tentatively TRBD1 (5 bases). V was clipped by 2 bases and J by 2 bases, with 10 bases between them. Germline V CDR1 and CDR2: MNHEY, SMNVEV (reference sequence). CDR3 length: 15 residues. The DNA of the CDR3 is TGTGCCAGCAGTTTAGGGGACGGGGGCAATCAGCCCCAGCATTTT. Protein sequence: CASSLGDGGNQPQHF.

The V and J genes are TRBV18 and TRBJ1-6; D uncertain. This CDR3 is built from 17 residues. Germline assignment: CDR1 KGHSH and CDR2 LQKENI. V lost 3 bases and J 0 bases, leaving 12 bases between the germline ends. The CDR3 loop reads CASSPVIESSYNSPLHF. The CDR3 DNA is TGTGCCAGCTCACCCGTGATAGAGAGCTCCTATAATTCACCCCTCCACTTT.

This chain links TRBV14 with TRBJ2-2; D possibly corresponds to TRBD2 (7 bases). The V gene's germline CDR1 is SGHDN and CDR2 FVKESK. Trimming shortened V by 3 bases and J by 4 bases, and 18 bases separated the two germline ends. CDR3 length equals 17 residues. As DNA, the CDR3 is TGTGCCAGCAGCCATATACGGGGGGCCATCTTCACCGGGGAGCTGTTTTTT. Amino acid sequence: CASSHIRGAIFTGELFF. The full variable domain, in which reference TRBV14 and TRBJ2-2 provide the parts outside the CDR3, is EAGVTQFPSHSVIEKGQTVTLRCDPISGHDNLYWYRRVMGKEIKFLLHFVKESKQDESGMPNNRFLAERTGGTYSTLKVQPAELEDSGVYFCASSHIRGAIFTGELFFGEGSRLTVL.

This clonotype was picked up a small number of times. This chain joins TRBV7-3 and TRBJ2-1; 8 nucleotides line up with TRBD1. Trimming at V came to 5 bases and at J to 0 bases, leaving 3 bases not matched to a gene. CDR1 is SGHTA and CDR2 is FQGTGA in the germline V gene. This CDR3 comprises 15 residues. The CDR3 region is CASSEDRGSYNEQFF. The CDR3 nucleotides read TGTGCCAGCAGCGAAGACAGGGGCTCCTACAATGAGCAGTTCTTC.

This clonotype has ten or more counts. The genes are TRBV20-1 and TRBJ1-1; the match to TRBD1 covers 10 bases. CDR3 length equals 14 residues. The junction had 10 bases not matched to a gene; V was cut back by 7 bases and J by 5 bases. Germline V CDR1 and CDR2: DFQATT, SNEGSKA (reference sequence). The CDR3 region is CSGRQGAEATEAFF. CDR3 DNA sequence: TGCAGTGGGAGACAGGGGGCGGAGGCGACTGAAGCTTTCTTT.

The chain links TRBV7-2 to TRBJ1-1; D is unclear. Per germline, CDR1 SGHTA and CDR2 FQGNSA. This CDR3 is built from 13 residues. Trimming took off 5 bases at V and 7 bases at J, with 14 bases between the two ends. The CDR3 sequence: CASSPASPNEAFF. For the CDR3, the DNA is TGTGCCAGCAGCCCAGCCTCGCCAAATGAAGCTTTCTTT.

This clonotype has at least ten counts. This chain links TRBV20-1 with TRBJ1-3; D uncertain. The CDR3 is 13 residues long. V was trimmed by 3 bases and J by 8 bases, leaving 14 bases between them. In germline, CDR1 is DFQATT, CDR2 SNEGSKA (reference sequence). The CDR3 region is CSASKGKADTIYF. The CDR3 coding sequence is TGCAGTGCTAGCAAAGGGAAGGCGGACACCATATATTTT.